A selection of T cell receptor beta chains follows, all from one sample in a study of CD8 T cells in ankylosing spondylitis. TCRdb processed the 5' RACE reads anew with MiXCR; each CDR3 protein has one entry. This table has roughly 300,000 distinct CDR3 sequences, approximately 8.2% appearing once. The source material was blood, either unsorted or a sorted T cell fraction (not recorded which). The receptors originated from a male donor with ankylosing spondylitis. Each CDR3 is given with its conserved first and last residue. The order of the fields is D gene, J gene, V gene, clone size, CDR3 protein, CDR3 DNA. The D gene is left open where the match is weak. For some rows the clone size is stated as once, few or many, or as a class when expanded; others skip it.

D gene: -; J gene: TRBJ2-2; V gene: TRBV3-1; clone size: -; CDR3 protein: CASSTTGHTGELFF; CDR3 DNA: TGTGCCAGCAGTACAACCGGGCACACCGGGGAGCTGTTTTTT
D gene: -; J gene: TRBJ2-3; V gene: TRBV2; clone size: many; CDR3 protein: CASRGWGSDTQYF; CDR3 DNA: TGTGCCAGCAGGGGATGGGGTTCAGATACGCAGTATTTT
D gene: -; J gene: TRBJ2-1; V gene: TRBV5-6; clone size: many; CDR3 protein: CASSLGLGSNEQFF; CDR3 DNA: TGTGCCAGCAGCCTGGGACTCGGATCCAATGAGCAGTTCTTC
D gene: -; J gene: TRBJ2-7; V gene: TRBV2; clone size: few; CDR3 protein: CAIPRGNYEQYF; CDR3 DNA: TGTGCCATCCCCAGGGGAAACTACGAGCAGTACTTC
D gene: TRBD1; J gene: TRBJ1-2; V gene: TRBV10-3; clone size: few; CDR3 protein: CAISDGDRGNYGYTF; CDR3 DNA: TGTGCCATCAGTGACGGCGACAGGGGTAACTATGGCTACACCTTC
D gene: -; J gene: TRBJ1-4; V gene: TRBV9; clone size: -; CDR3 protein: CASSVEDGQFEKLFF; CDR3 DNA: TGTGCCAGCAGCGTAGAGGACGGCCAATTTGAAAAACTGTTTTTT
D gene: -; J gene: TRBJ2-2; V gene: TRBV20-1; clone size: -; CDR3 protein: CSASRGLLTGELFF; CDR3 DNA: TGCAGTGCTAGCCGGGGTCTACTCACCGGGGAGCTGTTTTTT
D gene: -; J gene: TRBJ2-5; V gene: TRBV5-1; clone size: few; CDR3 protein: CASSKPGTGVLETQYF; CDR3 DNA: TGCGCCAGCAGCAAACCGGGGACGGGAGTGCTGGAGACCCAGTACTTC
D gene: -; J gene: TRBJ2-2; V gene: TRBV5-1; clone size: many; CDR3 protein: CASSLPRGDTGELFF; CDR3 DNA: TGCGCCAGCAGCTTACCCCGTGGGGACACCGGGGAGCTGTTTTTT
D gene: -; J gene: TRBJ1-1; V gene: TRBV7-8; clone size: few; CDR3 protein: CASSSLSGEAFF; CDR3 DNA: TGTGCCAGCAGCTCCCTCTCGGGGGAAGCTTTCTTT
D gene: TRBD1; J gene: TRBJ2-7; V gene: TRBV9; clone size: many; CDR3 protein: CASSAGAGTGIYEQYF; CDR3 DNA: TGTGCCAGCAGCGCAGGGGCCGGGACAGGGATTTACGAGCAGTACTTC
D gene: -; J gene: TRBJ1-1; V gene: TRBV12-3/TRBV12-4; clone size: -; CDR3 protein: CASSPYRWANTEAFF; CDR3 DNA: TGTGCCAGCAGTCCTTATCGTTGGGCGAACACTGAAGCTTTCTTT
D gene: -; J gene: TRBJ1-1; V gene: TRBV12-3/TRBV12-4; clone size: -; CDR3 protein: CASTPTDLNTEAFF; CDR3 DNA: TGTGCCAGCACCCCTACGGACCTGAACACTGAAGCTTTCTTT
D gene: TRBD2; J gene: TRBJ2-3; V gene: TRBV12-3/TRBV12-4; clone size: few; CDR3 protein: CASSPPGLRGDTQYF; CDR3 DNA: TGTGCCAGCAGTCCCCCGGGACTACGGGGGGATACGCAGTATTTT
D gene: -; J gene: TRBJ2-1; V gene: TRBV28; clone size: -; CDR3 protein: CASSFTGASYNEQFF; CDR3 DNA: TGTGCCAGCAGTTTTACGGGAGCCTCCTACAATGAGCAGTTCTTC
D gene: -; J gene: TRBJ2-2; V gene: TRBV5-6; clone size: few; CDR3 protein: CASSTGHNTGELFF; CDR3 DNA: TGTGCCAGCAGCACGGGACACAACACCGGGGAGCTGTTTTTT
D gene: -; J gene: TRBJ2-5; V gene: TRBV21-1; clone size: few; CDR3 protein: CASTGTSQETQYF; CDR3 DNA: TGTGCCAGCACCGGGACATCTCAAGAGACCCAGTACTTC
D gene: TRBD1; J gene: TRBJ2-5; V gene: TRBV11-1; clone size: -; CDR3 protein: CASSHDQKLGQSQETQYF; CDR3 DNA: TGTGCCAGCAGCCACGACCAAAAGCTGGGACAGAGCCAAGAGACCCAGTACTTC
D gene: TRBD1; J gene: TRBJ1-4; V gene: TRBV20-1; clone size: many; CDR3 protein: CSALDRGGEKLFF; CDR3 DNA: TGCAGTGCCCTAGACAGGGGAGGTGAAAAACTGTTTTTT
D gene: -; J gene: TRBJ2-5; V gene: TRBV29-1; clone size: few; CDR3 protein: CSVATEFQETQYF; CDR3 DNA: TGCAGCGTTGCAACAGAGTTCCAAGAGACCCAGTACTTC
D gene: -; J gene: TRBJ1-1; V gene: TRBV5-1; clone size: many; CDR3 protein: CASRFGTDREAFF; CDR3 DNA: TGCGCCAGCAGGTTCGGGACGGATAGAGAAGCTTTCTTT
D gene: TRBD2; J gene: TRBJ2-5; V gene: TRBV7-6; clone size: -; CDR3 protein: CASSRRGSSGRADQETQYF; CDR3 DNA: TGTGCCAGCAGCCGTAGGGGGTCTAGCGGGAGGGCGGACCAAGAGACCCAGTACTTC
D gene: -; J gene: TRBJ2-6; V gene: TRBV6-5; clone size: -; CDR3 protein: CASSYSTDGANVLTF; CDR3 DNA: TGTGCCAGCAGTTACTCGACAGACGGGGCCAACGTCCTGACTTTC
D gene: -; J gene: TRBJ2-2; V gene: TRBV2; clone size: -; CDR3 protein: CASNGAPGELFF; CDR3 DNA: TGTGCCAGCAATGGGGCCCCCGGGGAGCTGTTTTTT
D gene: -; J gene: TRBJ2-1; V gene: TRBV7-9; clone size: few; CDR3 protein: CASSSNTGGLSEQFF; CDR3 DNA: TGTGCCAGCAGCTCAAACACAGGAGGGCTGAGTGAGCAGTTCTTC
D gene: -; J gene: TRBJ2-7; V gene: TRBV7-9; clone size: -; CDR3 protein: CASSLVISSSGSYEQYF; CDR3 DNA: TGTGCCAGCAGCTTAGTAATTAGCTCTTCGGGCTCCTACGAGCAGTACTTC
D gene: -; J gene: TRBJ2-1; V gene: TRBV5-1; clone size: many; CDR3 protein: CASVQGRDSNNEQFF; CDR3 DNA: TGCGCCAGTGTCCAGGGACGCGACTCCAACAATGAGCAGTTCTTC
D gene: TRBD1; J gene: TRBJ2-7; V gene: TRBV7-9; clone size: -; CDR3 protein: CASSYGQGEQYF; CDR3 DNA: TGTGCCAGCAGCTATGGACAGGGCGAGCAGTACTTC
D gene: -; J gene: TRBJ2-3; V gene: TRBV29-1; clone size: many; CDR3 protein: CSGRGSDTQYF; CDR3 DNA: TGCAGCGGGAGAGGGTCAGATACGCAGTATTTT
D gene: -; J gene: TRBJ2-7; V gene: TRBV7-2; clone size: -; CDR3 protein: CASSSLGLSSYEQYF; CDR3 DNA: TGTGCCAGCAGCTCTCTAGGGCTTAGCTCCTACGAGCAGTACTTC
D gene: -; J gene: TRBJ2-2; V gene: TRBV10-3; clone size: few; CDR3 protein: CAISEGREAGELFF; CDR3 DNA: TGTGCCATCAGTGAAGGCAGGGAGGCCGGGGAGCTGTTTTTT
D gene: -; J gene: TRBJ2-7; V gene: TRBV7-2; clone size: many; CDR3 protein: CASSTTRGRNYEQYF; CDR3 DNA: TGTGCCAGCAGCACCACTCGAGGACGGAACTACGAGCAGTACTTC
D gene: TRBD2; J gene: TRBJ2-2; V gene: TRBV7-3; clone size: -; CDR3 protein: CASSSTSGNAGELFF; CDR3 DNA: TGTGCCAGCAGCTCGACTAGCGGGAATGCCGGGGAGCTGTTTTTT
D gene: -; J gene: TRBJ1-1; V gene: TRBV5-1; clone size: -; CDR3 protein: CASSLEVRNTEAFF; CDR3 DNA: TGCGCCAGCAGCTTGGAGGTTCGGAACACTGAAGCTTTCTTT
D gene: -; J gene: TRBJ2-1; V gene: TRBV11-2; clone size: many; CDR3 protein: CASSLALSSYNEQFF; CDR3 DNA: TGTGCCAGCAGCTTAGCGTTGAGCTCCTACAATGAGCAGTTCTTC
D gene: TRBD1; J gene: TRBJ2-1; V gene: TRBV10-3; clone size: many; CDR3 protein: CAISDPRPGQRYNEQFF; CDR3 DNA: TGTGCCATCAGTGATCCGAGACCGGGACAGAGATACAATGAGCAGTTCTTC
D gene: -; J gene: TRBJ1-2; V gene: TRBV9; clone size: few; CDR3 protein: CASSPGGMISNGYTF; CDR3 DNA: TGTGCCAGCAGCCCGGGGGGGATGATTTCAAATGGCTACACCTTC
D gene: -; J gene: TRBJ1-1; V gene: TRBV5-1; clone size: -; CDR3 protein: CASSWPDTPSTEAFF; CDR3 DNA: TGCGCCAGCAGCTGGCCGGACACCCCTAGTACTGAAGCTTTCTTT
D gene: TRBD2; J gene: TRBJ2-1; V gene: TRBV28; clone size: few; CDR3 protein: CASSLMAGGRHNEQFF; CDR3 DNA: TGTGCCAGCAGTTTAATGGCCGGGGGGAGGCACAATGAGCAGTTCTTC
D gene: -; J gene: TRBJ2-2; V gene: TRBV7-3; clone size: few; CDR3 protein: CASSSRTGATGELFF; CDR3 DNA: TGTGCCAGCAGCTCCCGGACGGGAGCCACCGGGGAGCTGTTTTTT
D gene: -; J gene: TRBJ2-1; V gene: TRBV28; clone size: few; CDR3 protein: CASTDRPRGEQFF; CDR3 DNA: TGTGCCAGCACCGACAGGCCCCGTGGTGAGCAGTTCTTC
D gene: -; J gene: TRBJ2-5; V gene: TRBV20-1; clone size: few; CDR3 protein: CSASKRETQYF; CDR3 DNA: TGCAGTGCTAGTAAACGAGAGACCCAGTACTTC
D gene: -; J gene: TRBJ1-2; V gene: TRBV7-8; clone size: -; CDR3 protein: CASSLEVGRRTYGYTF; CDR3 DNA: TGTGCCAGCAGCTTAGAAGTTGGCCGACGGACTTATGGCTACACCTTC
D gene: -; J gene: TRBJ2-3; V gene: TRBV2; clone size: few; CDR3 protein: CASSDESTDTQYF; CDR3 DNA: TGTGCCAGCAGTGATGAGAGCACAGATACGCAGTATTTT
D gene: -; J gene: TRBJ1-1; V gene: TRBV11-3; clone size: -; CDR3 protein: CASSLLSAGLNTEAFF; CDR3 DNA: TGTGCCAGCAGCTTACTTTCCGCAGGGCTTAACACTGAAGCTTTCTTT
D gene: -; J gene: TRBJ2-1; V gene: TRBV29-1; clone size: few; CDR3 protein: CSADSTGEQFF; CDR3 DNA: TGCAGCGCTGACTCGACTGGTGAGCAGTTCTTC